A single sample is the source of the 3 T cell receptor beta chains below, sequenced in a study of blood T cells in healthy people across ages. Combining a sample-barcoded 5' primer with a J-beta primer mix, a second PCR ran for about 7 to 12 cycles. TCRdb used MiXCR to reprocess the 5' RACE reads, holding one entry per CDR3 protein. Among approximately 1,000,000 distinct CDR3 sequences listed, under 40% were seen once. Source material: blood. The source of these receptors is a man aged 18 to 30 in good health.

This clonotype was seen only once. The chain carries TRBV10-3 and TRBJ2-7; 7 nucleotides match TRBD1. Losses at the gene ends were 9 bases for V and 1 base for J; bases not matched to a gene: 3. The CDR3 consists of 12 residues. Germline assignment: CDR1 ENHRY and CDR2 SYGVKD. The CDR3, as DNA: TGTGCCATTGGGACAGCATCCTACGAGCAGTACTTC. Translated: CAIGTASYEQYF.

This chain's CDR3 is CSAPWTAANEKLFF. The DNA for the CDR3 is TGCAGTGCGCCGTGGACAGCTGCTAATGAAAAACTGTTTTTT. This sequence joins TRBV20-1 and TRBJ1-4; weak D call: TRBD1 (6 bases). Trimming took 6 bases from V and 3 from J, leaving 14 bases between them. The CDR3 spans 14 residues. The germline gives CDR1 DFQATT, CDR2 SNEGSKA (reference sequence).

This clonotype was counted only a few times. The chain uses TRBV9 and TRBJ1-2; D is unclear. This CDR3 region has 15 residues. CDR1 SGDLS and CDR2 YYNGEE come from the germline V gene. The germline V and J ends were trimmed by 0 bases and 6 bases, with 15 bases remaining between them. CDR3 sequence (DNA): TGTGCCAGCAGCGTAGGGGCCCCGACCAAGGATGGCTACACCTTC. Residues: CASSVGAPTKDGYTF. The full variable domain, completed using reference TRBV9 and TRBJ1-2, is DSGVTQTPKHLITATGQRVTLRCSPRSGDLSVYWYQQSLDQGLQFLIQYYNGEERAKGNILERFSAQQFPDLHSELNLSSLELGDSALYFCASSVGAPTKDGYTFGSGTRLTVV.